These 24 T cell receptor beta chains were sequenced from one sample in a study of shared clonotypes between healthy human individuals. The assay was immunoSEQ multiplex PCR, and TCRdb's table has in-frame clones only and misses some. Of some 2,000,000 clones in the sample, around 95% were seen once. Input material: naive CD4+ T cells sorted from blood. Subset defined: CD45RA+ positively selected. The source of these receptors is a man in his late teens or twenties in good health.

The CDR3 sequence: CAWTPDRGNYGYTF. The CDR3 DNA reads as TGTGCCTGGACTCCTGACAGGGGGAACTATGGCTACACCTTC. This rearrangement joins TRBV30 to TRBJ1-2, with TRBD1 matching over 9 bases. J lost 2 bases, V lost 4 bases, and 5 bases had no gene match. The CDR3 covers 14 residues. CDR1 is GTSNPN, CDR2 SVGIG, per germline (reference sequence).

This clone occurred a few times. The chain links TRBV10-2 to TRBJ1-6; the D gene is possibly TRBD1 (5 bases). V was cut by 6 bases and J by 10 bases, with 13 bases left in between. CDR1 is WSHSY and CDR2 is SAAADI in the germline V gene. The CDR3 is 13 amino acids. CDR3 DNA sequence: TGCGCCAGCAGCTGGGCCGACAGATCACCCCTCCACTTT. Its translation: CASSWADRSPLHF.

The gene calls are TRBV7-2 and TRBJ1-1; D is uncertain. CDR1 and CDR2 from the germline V gene are SGHTA and FQGNSA. V lost 3 bases and J lost 6, with 20 bases in between. This CDR3 is built from 16 residues. CDR3 DNA: TGTGCCAGCAGCTTTGGAGGACCGGCGGCGGGCGCTGAAGCTTTCTTT. It specifies CASSFGGPAAGAEAFF.

This clone appeared a single time. The rearrangement uses TRBV5-4 and TRBJ2-7; D not certain. The CDR3 is 9 residues long. Between the trimmed V and J ends, which lost 4 bases and 11 bases, there was a span of 7 bases. Germline CDR1 is SGHNT and CDR2 is YYREEE (reference sequence). The CDR3 region has the DNA TGTGCCAGCAGCCCCCGGGAGTACTTC. Its translation: CASSPREYF.

The chain couples TRBV28 to TRBJ1-5; 12 bases match TRBD1. The CDR3 runs to 17 residues. J lost 8 bases, V lost 5 bases, and 13 bases had no gene match. Germline lookup yields CDR1 MDHEN and CDR2 SYDVKM. The CDR3 loop reads CASSNPGGQGASEPQHF. CDR3 sequence (DNA): TGTGCCAGCAGTAACCCGGGGGGACAGGGGGCGAGTGAGCCCCAGCATTTT.

CDR3 residues: CASSPPGQGDLVKLFF. The CDR3 DNA reads as TGTGCCAGCAGCCCACCGGGACAGGGTGACCTAGTAAAACTGTTTTTT. This rearrangement joins TRBV9 to TRBJ1-4; TRBD1 aligns across 9 bases. CDR3 length equals 16 residues. The V segment lost 4 bases and the J segment 10 bases; nucleotides outside the gene matches: 14. Germline loops: CDR1 SGDLS, CDR2 YYNGEE.

The genes are TRBV7-9 and TRBJ2-7; 7 bases map to TRBD1. This CDR3 contains 14 residues. J was trimmed by 1 base and V by 5 bases; bases with no gene match: 5. Germline values: CDR1 SEHNR, CDR2 FQNEAQ (reference sequence). CDR3 protein: CASSPGQASYEQYF. The CDR3 nucleotides read TGTGCCAGCAGCCCAGGACAGGCTTCCTACGAGCAGTACTTC.

The chain combines TRBV5-1 with TRBJ2-2, with D hard to call. V was cut by 2 bases and J by 4 bases, with 9 bases left in between. The CDR3 is 14 residues long. Germline V gene lookup returns CDR1 SGHRS and CDR2 YFSETQ. The CDR3 region is CASSFISGTGELFF. The CDR3 coding sequence is TGCGCCAGCAGCTTTATTTCTGGCACCGGGGAGCTGTTTTTT. The complete variable domain, with remaining parts taken from reference TRBV5-1 and TRBJ2-2, reads KAGVTQTPRYLIKTRGQQVTLSCSPISGHRSVSWYQQTPGQGLQFLFEYFSETQRNKGNFPGRFSGRQFSNSRSEMNVSTLELGDSALYLCASSFISGTGELFFGEGSRLTVL.

This chain links TRBV28 with TRBJ2-2; 8 bases are shared with TRBD1. The CDR3 has 15 amino acids. Per the germline V gene, CDR1 is MDHEN and CDR2 is SYDVKM. The trim removed 5 bases at V and 4 bases at J, leaving 6 bases unmatched. CDR3 loop: CASSVSQGATGELFF. DNA for the CDR3: TGTGCCAGCAGTGTTTCTCAGGGGGCCACCGGGGAGCTGTTTTTT. The whole variable domain, filled in from reference TRBV28 and TRBJ2-2, reads DVKVTQSSRYLVKRTGEKVFLECVQDMDHENMFWYRQDPGLGLRLIYFSYDVKMKEKGDIPEGYSVSREKKERFSLILESASTNQTSMYLCASSVSQGATGELFFGEGSRLTVL.

The chain is built from TRBV12-5 and TRBJ2-1; the D gene is possibly TRBD2 (5 bases). Trimming pared 6 bases from V and 6 bases from J, leaving 9 bases between. Germline-derived CDR1 and CDR2 are LGHNT and FRNRAP. The CDR3 has 12 amino acids. CDR3 loop: CASGPGFNEQFF. The CDR3 DNA reads as TGTGCTAGTGGCCCGGGGTTCAATGAGCAGTTCTTC.

The chain recombines TRBV5-1 with TRBJ2-3; tentatively, D is TRBD1 (6 bases). The CDR3 consists of 15 residues. Germline assignment: CDR1 SGHRS and CDR2 YFSETQ. Trimming took off 4 bases at V and 6 bases at J, with 18 bases between the two ends. This CDR3 reads CASSVGQILGDTQYF. In nucleotides, the CDR3 is TGCGCCAGCAGCGTCGGACAGATCCTAGGGGATACGCAGTATTTT.

This chain connects TRBV6-9 to TRBJ2-7; D not certain. Looked up from germline, CDR1 is MNHGY and CDR2 is SVAAGI. CDR3 length: 13 amino acids. Trimming took off 9 bases at V and 2 bases at J, with 14 bases between the two ends. The chain's CDR3 is CARGPAPPYEQYF. CDR3 DNA sequence: TGTGCCAGAGGTCCTGCCCCTCCCTACGAGCAGTACTTC.

The gene calls are TRBV7-2 and TRBJ1-1; D not resolved. In germline, CDR1 is SGHTA, CDR2 FQGNSA. The length of the CDR3 is 13 residues. Trimming removed 8 bases at V and 1 base at J, with 11 bases between. CDR3 amino acids: CASGLQQNTEAFF. The DNA for the CDR3 is TGTGCCAGCGGACTACAGCAGAACACTGAAGCTTTCTTT.

This chain connects TRBV6-6 to TRBJ1-6; possible D gene TRBD1, 6 bases. CDR1 and CDR2 from the germline V gene are MNHNY and SVGAGI (reference sequence). V dropped 3 bases and J dropped 7 bases, with 7 bases sitting between them. CDR3 length: 13 residues. Written as DNA, the CDR3 is TGTGCCAGCAGTTATCAGGGGAATTCACCCCTCCACTTT. Its translation: CASSYQGNSPLHF.

Only one count was recorded for this clone. The chain links TRBV30 to TRBJ2-1; TRBD2 matches 8 bases. Trimming took 1 base from V and 9 from J; bases not matched to a gene: 8. The CDR3 totals 14 residues. The V gene's germline CDR1 is GTSNPN and CDR2 SVGIG (reference sequence). The CDR3 nucleotides read TGTGCCTGGAGTGGGACGACTAGCGTTATTGAGCAGTTCTTC. Translation: CAWSGTTSVIEQFF.

J is TRBJ1-3 and V is TRBV28; D unresolved. The ends were cut back, 8 bases at V and 4 bases at J, with 15 bases in the middle. The germline V gene encodes CDR1 MDHEN and CDR2 SYDVKM. There are 14 residues in the CDR3. CDR3 in DNA: TGTGCCAGCTCGGAGGAGTTTAGAGGAAACACCATATATTTT. Translated, it gives CASSEEFRGNTIYF.

The rearrangement links TRBV2 to TRBJ1-2, with D tentatively TRBD1 (6 bases). CDR1 and CDR2 from the germline V gene are SNHLY and FYNNEI. The CDR3 runs to 13 residues. Trimming left V 7 bases short and J 4 bases short, with 13 bases between. CDR3 loop: CASMGAEFYGYTF. CDR3 nucleotides: TGTGCCAGCATGGGGGCAGAGTTCTATGGCTACACCTTC.

The CDR3 sequence is CASSEGETSTDTQYF. The CDR3 region has the DNA TGTGCCAGCAGTGAGGGCGAAACTAGCACAGATACGCAGTATTTT. This sequence joins TRBV25-1 and TRBJ2-3; D not certain. The CDR3 contains 15 residues. Trimming removed 3 bases at V and 0 bases at J, with 10 bases between. The germline CDR1 and CDR2 sequences are MGHDK and SYGVNS.

A remark on this clone: The sample holds other DNA sequences that translate to the same CDR3. The rearrangement links TRBV28 to TRBJ2-3, with 12 bases aligning to TRBD2. V dropped 5 bases and J dropped 3; count of bases not matched to a gene: 3. This CDR3 spans 15 amino acids. Germline loops: CDR1 MDHEN, CDR2 SYDVKM. In DNA form, the CDR3 reads TGTGCCAGCAGTCTGACTAGCGGGGGAACAGATACGCAGTATTTT. Amino acid sequence: CASSLTSGGTDTQYF. The full variable domain, rest sourced from reference TRBV28 and TRBJ2-3, is DVKVTQSSRYLVKRTGEKVFLECVQDMDHENMFWYRQDPGLGLRLIYFSYDVKMKEKGDIPEGYSVSREKKERFSLILESASTNQTSMYLCASSLTSGGTDTQYFGPGTRLTVL.

The V gene is TRBV2, the J gene TRBJ2-4; the match to TRBD1 covers 8 bases. This CDR3 is 15 amino acids long. Losses at the gene ends were 2 bases for V and 9 bases for J; bases not matched to a gene: 9. CDR1 is SNHLY, CDR2 FYNNEI, per germline. CDR3 nucleotide sequence: TGTGCCAGCAGTGAATCCAGGACAGGGCTTCTCATTCAGTACTTC. It specifies CASSESRTGLLIQYF.

The chain is built from TRBV19 and TRBJ1-2; 7 bases match TRBD1. Per the germline V gene, CDR1 is LNHDA and CDR2 is SQIVND (reference sequence). V shed 6 bases, J shed 2 bases, and the junction held 6 bases outside the gene matches. CDR3 length: 14 residues. The CDR3 protein is CASSNRGQNYGYTF. CDR3 in DNA: TGTGCCAGTAGCAACAGGGGACAGAACTATGGCTACACCTTC.

The count of this clone is one. The chain employs TRBV7-9 and TRBJ1-1, with D unclear. CDR3 length: 14 residues. The V gene's germline CDR1 is SEHNR and CDR2 FQNEAQ (reference sequence). Trimming cost V 5 bases and J 3 bases, with 13 bases left between them. CDR3 in DNA: TGTGCCAGCAGCCTCCAGATGACCGACACTGAAGCTTTCTTT. This encodes CASSLQMTDTEAFF.

This chain uses TRBV27 with TRBJ1-6; D not resolved. The germline V and J ends were trimmed by 5 bases and 8 bases, with 10 bases remaining between them. Per germline, CDR1 MNHEY and CDR2 SMNVEV (reference sequence). CDR3 length equals 13 residues. CDR3 coding DNA: TGTGCCAGCAGTCCGAGACGTGATTCACCCCTCCACTTT. This encodes CASSPRRDSPLHF.

The V gene is TRBV11-2, the J gene TRBJ2-7, with D perhaps matching TRBD2 (5 bases). The germline V and J ends were trimmed by 2 bases and 6 bases, with 17 bases remaining between them. Germline V gene sequence: CDR1 SGHAT, CDR2 FQNNGV. This CDR3 contains 15 residues. DNA for the CDR3: TGTGCCAGCAGCTTAAGAGTGGGGAGTCCCGCCGAGCAGTACTTC. Its protein product is CASSLRVGSPAEQYF.